This T cell receptor beta chain was sequenced for a study of T cell repertoires and HLA-DP antigens. Across the whole study: Sorted CD137+CD4+ samples averaged around 200 ng DNA; pre-culture CD4+ samples, 900 to 1,500 ng.

This clone was seen a single time. What it binds is not known. Some clones are missing from TCRdb's copy, which holds only in-frame ones; the method was immunoSEQ multiplex PCR. The sample shows roughly 110,000 clones, approximately 92% of them seen only once. Germline CDR1 and CDR2: SGHRS and YFSETQ. This CDR3 region has 15 residues. Trimming stripped 5 bases from V and 0 bases from J, with 14 bases between. The sequenced sample consisted of CD4+ T cells from PBMCs. The rearrangement uses TRBV5-1 and TRBJ2-5; TRBD2 is a possible D gene (6 bases). The clonotype was recovered from a woman younger than 30 in good health and CMV-seronegative. The CDR3 nucleotides read TGCGCCAGCAGGAGCTTTCTAGCGTACCAAGAGACCCAGTACTTC. Protein sequence: CASRSFLAYQETQYF.